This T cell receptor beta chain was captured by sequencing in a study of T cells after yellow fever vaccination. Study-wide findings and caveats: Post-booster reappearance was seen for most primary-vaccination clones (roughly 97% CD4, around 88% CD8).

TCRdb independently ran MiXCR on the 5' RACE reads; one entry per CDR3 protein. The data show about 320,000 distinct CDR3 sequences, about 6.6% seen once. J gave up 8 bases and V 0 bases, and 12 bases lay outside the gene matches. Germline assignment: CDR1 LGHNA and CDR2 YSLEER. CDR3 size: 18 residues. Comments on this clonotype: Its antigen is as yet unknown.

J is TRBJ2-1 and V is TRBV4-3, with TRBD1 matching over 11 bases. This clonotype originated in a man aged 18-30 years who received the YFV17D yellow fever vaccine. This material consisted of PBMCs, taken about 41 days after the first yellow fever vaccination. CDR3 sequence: CASSQDEVVGTGGYEQFF. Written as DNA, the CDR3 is TGCGCCAGCAGCCAAGATGAGGTCGTGGGGACAGGGGGGTATGAGCAGTTCTTC.